These T cell receptor beta chains were read from a single sample in a study of OX40 agonist ivuxolimab in advanced cancers. Clones were sequenced by immunoSEQ multiplex PCR, and TCRdb holds only the in-frame ones, with some missing. The sample consists of about 100,000 clones, around nine tenths of them appearing once. Here the sequenced sample was CD4+ or CD8+ T cells sorted from blood, taken in a trial of the OX40 agonist ivuxolimab. These receptors all stem from an adult with an advanced solid tumor such as melanoma, head and neck, liver or kidney cancer. Each CDR3 is given with its conserved first and last residue. The D gene is left open where the match is weak. Part of the rows lack a size; the others show once, few, many or a class for expanded clones.

clone_size: once; d_call: TRBD2; j_call: TRBJ2-3; v_call: TRBV9; cdr3_nt: TGTGCCAGCAGCTTCTCCAAAGGGGATAGCGGGGGGTTGGCAGATACGCAGTATTTT; cdr3_aa: CASSFSKGDSGGLADTQYF
clone_size: NA; d_call: NA; j_call: TRBJ1-1; v_call: TRBV10-3; cdr3_nt: TGTGCCATCAGTGAGTCTAGCATTCGGGGTACTGAAGCTTTCTTT; cdr3_aa: CAISESSIRGTEAFF
clone_size: NA; d_call: NA; j_call: TRBJ1-6; v_call: TRBV6-5; cdr3_nt: TGTGCCAGCAGGGAGGGAGGTCTGAATTCACCCCTCCACTTT; cdr3_aa: CASREGGLNSPLHF
clone_size: NA; d_call: TRBD2; j_call: TRBJ2-1; v_call: TRBV5-1; cdr3_nt: TGCGCCAGCAGCTTGGCCCGGGCGGTAGCGGGGGGGAGATACAATGAGCAGTTCTTC; cdr3_aa: CASSLARAVAGGRYNEQFF
clone_size: NA; d_call: NA; j_call: TRBJ2-1; v_call: TRBV19; cdr3_nt: TGTGCCAGTAGTATAGCGGGGAGCTCCTACAATGAGCAGTTCTTC; cdr3_aa: CASSIAGSSYNEQFF
clone_size: NA; d_call: TRBD2; j_call: TRBJ2-3; v_call: TRBV5-1; cdr3_nt: TGCGCCAGCAGCTTGACTAGCGGACGCACAGATACGCAGTATTTT; cdr3_aa: CASSLTSGRTDTQYF
clone_size: NA; d_call: NA; j_call: TRBJ1-6; v_call: TRBV6-1; cdr3_nt: TGTGCCAGCAGTGAAGTCGGCAGGGTCGGTTCACCCCTCCACTTT; cdr3_aa: CASSEVGRVGSPLHF
clone_size: NA; d_call: NA; j_call: TRBJ2-7; v_call: TRBV6-4; cdr3_nt: TGTGCCAGCAAGGGTCTCTGGAACGAGCAGTACTTC; cdr3_aa: CASKGLWNEQYF
clone_size: NA; d_call: NA; j_call: TRBJ2-5; v_call: TRBV5-1; cdr3_nt: TGCGCCAGCAGCTTGGAAGGCGAGACCCAGTACTTC; cdr3_aa: CASSLEGETQYF
clone_size: NA; d_call: NA; j_call: TRBJ2-1; v_call: TRBV6-1; cdr3_nt: TGTGCCGGCAGCCAGGGGGGCAATGAGCAGTTCTTC; cdr3_aa: CAGSQGGNEQFF
clone_size: NA; d_call: TRBD2; j_call: TRBJ2-7; v_call: TRBV6-5; cdr3_nt: TGTGCCAGCAGATTAGCGGGCGCCGCCTACGAGCAGTACTTC; cdr3_aa: CASRLAGAAYEQYF
clone_size: NA; d_call: TRBD2; j_call: TRBJ2-3; v_call: TRBV27; cdr3_nt: TGTGCCAGCAGACCTAGCGGGACGGTCACAGATACGCAGTATTTT; cdr3_aa: CASRPSGTVTDTQYF
clone_size: few; d_call: NA; j_call: TRBJ1-3; v_call: TRBV2; cdr3_nt: TGTGCCAGCAGTGGTAGGGTTGGTAACACCATATATTTT; cdr3_aa: CASSGRVGNTIYF
clone_size: NA; d_call: NA; j_call: TRBJ2-1; v_call: TRBV18; cdr3_nt: TGTGCCAGCTCACCACAGCTAGGGGGTGAGCAGTTCTTC; cdr3_aa: CASSPQLGGEQFF
clone_size: NA; d_call: NA; j_call: TRBJ2-7; v_call: TRBV29-1; cdr3_nt: TGCAGCGTTGTAAGGGGGGGCCAGATGAGGAACGAGCAGTACTTC; cdr3_aa: CSVVRGGQMRNEQYF
clone_size: NA; d_call: NA; j_call: TRBJ2-5; v_call: TRBV30; cdr3_nt: TGTGCCTGTTCCGGGACAAACGAAGAGACCCAGTACTTC; cdr3_aa: CACSGTNEETQYF
clone_size: NA; d_call: NA; j_call: TRBJ2-5; v_call: TRBV7-9; cdr3_nt: TGTGCCAGCAGCCAGGGGTTAGGGCAGTACCAAGAGACCCAGTACTTC; cdr3_aa: CASSQGLGQYQETQYF
clone_size: NA; d_call: NA; j_call: TRBJ2-7; v_call: TRBV5-1; cdr3_nt: TGCGCCAGCAGCTTGGGGCAGGGGAGGATCGAACTCTACGAGCAGTACTTC; cdr3_aa: CASSLGQGRIELYEQYF
clone_size: NA; d_call: TRBD2; j_call: TRBJ2-7; v_call: TRBV5-1; cdr3_nt: TGCGCCAGCAGCTCTCCGCGTGGGGGGAGGGACGAGCAGTACTTC; cdr3_aa: CASSSPRGGRDEQYF
clone_size: NA; d_call: TRBD2; j_call: TRBJ2-1; v_call: TRBV13; cdr3_nt: TGTGCCAGCAGCTTAGGCCCGTTGGCGGGAGGTTTCTACAATGAGCAGTTCTTC; cdr3_aa: CASSLGPLAGGFYNEQFF
clone_size: NA; d_call: NA; j_call: TRBJ2-5; v_call: TRBV6-5; cdr3_nt: TGTGCCAGCAGTTACTCGGGACGCACCCAAGAGACCCAGTACTTC; cdr3_aa: CASSYSGRTQETQYF